This entry features one TCR beta chain sequence. This sample is part of a study of blood T cells in healthy people across ages. The use of a sample-barcoded 5' primer and a J-beta primer mix characterized a second PCR of roughly 7 to 11 cycles. Tags on each cDNA molecule came from a template-switch adaptor with 12 random nucleotides. Sequencing of every sample gave 2.5 million or more CDR3-containing paired-end reads. TCRdb reprocessed the 5' RACE reads via MiXCR and lists one record per CDR3 protein. The data show 600,000 to 900,000 distinct CDR3 sequences, with 20% to 30% seen just once and over 2.5% held by the top ten. With 5 bases clipped from V and 6 bases from J, the junction kept 6 bases outside the gene matches. CDR3 size: 13 residues. Germline-derived CDR1 and CDR2 are SNHLY and FYNNEI. These same records also appear under a second study, on T cells of mothers and their children. That work adds: The study obtained over 9.5 million TCR beta CDR3 reads per mother and a few million per child. A slight, non-significant increase in overlap was found for related mother-child pairs relative to unrelated pairs.

The gene calls are TRBV2 and TRBJ1-2; 7 bases align to TRBD1. This receptor was identified in a boy younger than 18 in good health. The sample comprised blood. The CDR3 DNA reads as TGTGCCAGCAGTACCTCAGGGGGACATGGCTACACCTTC. It codes for CASSTSGGHGYTF.